The next 10 T cell receptor beta chains were all read from a single sample in a study of CD8+ T cells in alopecia areata. Sequencing templates came from extracted RNA that was reverse transcribed into cDNA. Sequencing was performed with immunoSEQ multiplex PCR; in TCRdb, only in-frame clones are kept and a portion is missing. The table has 190,000 or so clones, 50% to 60% seen once. Treatment denoted: oral pan-JAK inhibitor, 5-10 mg twice daily. Sequences were derived from CD4+ T cells sorted from blood, sampled at week 4, from a patient treated with tofacitinib. These receptors all come from a human donor with alopecia areata.

This CDR3 reads CAWTQLDEQFF. For the CDR3, the DNA is TGTGCCTGGACGCAGCTCGATGAGCAGTTCTTC. The rearrangement joins TRBV30 to TRBJ2-1; D uncertain. Germline V lookup: CDR1 GTSNPN, CDR2 SVGIG (reference sequence). CDR3 length: 11 residues. V was clipped by 4 bases and J by 8 bases, with 9 bases between them.

The rearrangement links TRBV19 to TRBJ1-1; no definite D call. The V gene's germline CDR1 is LNHDA and CDR2 SQIVND (reference sequence). With 4 bases removed from V and 5 bases from J, the gap between germline ends came to 17 bases. The CDR3 has 15 amino acids. CDR3 bases: TGTGCCAGTAGTACTTCAGAGGCGGGAGGAACTGAAGCTTTCTTT. Translated, it gives CASSTSEAGGTEAFF.

The chain recombines TRBV30 with TRBJ2-7; perhaps D is TRBD1 or TRBD2 (5 bases each). V lost 3 bases and J 4 bases, leaving 16 bases between the germline ends. The length of the CDR3 is 14 residues. Germline values: CDR1 GTSNPN, CDR2 SVGIG (reference sequence). The CDR3 reads CAWRPRDPRYEQYF. The CDR3 DNA sequence: TGTGCCTGGAGACCCCGGGACCCCCGGTACGAGCAGTACTTC.

The chain uses TRBV5-1 and TRBJ2-6; D unresolved. The germline V gene has CDR1 SGHRS and CDR2 YFSETQ. The ends were cut back, 6 bases at V and 4 bases at J, with 11 bases in the middle. The CDR3 has 14 amino acids. In DNA form, the CDR3 reads TGCGCCAGCATGGTATCAGGAGGGGCCAACGTCCTGACTTTC. It is translated as CASMVSGGANVLTF.

The chain links TRBV29-1 to TRBJ1-2; 8 bases are shared with TRBD1. CDR1 is SQVTM and CDR2 is ANQGSEA in the germline V gene. The trim removed 4 bases at V and 7 bases at J, leaving 2 bases unmatched. The CDR3 has 11 residues. This chain's CDR3 is CSVAQGGGYTF. The CDR3 coding sequence is TGCAGCGTTGCACAGGGGGGTGGCTACACCTTC.

The rearrangement links TRBV29-1 to TRBJ1-2; D unclear. CDR1 is SQVTM, CDR2 ANQGSEA, per germline. This CDR3 spans 13 amino acids. The CDR3: CMWTMGANYGYTF. The CDR3 DNA reads TGCATGTGGACGATGGGAGCTAACTATGGCTACACCTTC.

V is TRBV30 and J is TRBJ2-5; possibly TRBD1 or TRBD2 for D (5 bases each). The CDR3 extends over 13 amino acids. Germline V lookup: CDR1 GTSNPN, CDR2 SVGIG (reference sequence). Trimming removed 4 bases at V and 5 bases at J, with 14 bases between. CDR3 loop: CAWNRGTDETQYF. In DNA form, the CDR3 reads TGTGCCTGGAACCGAGGGACCGATGAGACCCAGTACTTC.

This chain joins TRBV5-1 and TRBJ2-7, with D perhaps assigned TRBD1 or TRBD2 (5 bases each). This CDR3 spans 13 amino acids. CDR1 is SGHRS, CDR2 YFSETQ, per germline. V lost 2 bases to trimming and J lost 2 bases, with 8 bases between them. CDR3 sequence reads: CASSLEGPYEQYF. DNA of the CDR3: TGCGCCAGCAGCTTAGAGGGGCCCTACGAGCAGTACTTC.

The chain links TRBV28 to TRBJ2-7; D is undetermined. This CDR3 spans 12 amino acids. Per germline, CDR1 MDHEN and CDR2 SYDVKM. V lost 6 bases and J 7 bases, leaving 13 bases between the germline ends. CDR3 sequence reads: CASSPTRSEQYF. CDR3 nucleotide sequence: TGTGCCAGCAGCCCAACGAGAAGTGAGCAGTACTTC. Filled out from reference TRBV28 and TRBJ2-7, the complete variable domain reads DVKVTQSSRYLVKRTGEKVFLECVQDMDHENMFWYRQDPGLGLRLIYFSYDVKMKEKGDIPEGYSVSREKKERFSLILESASTNQTSMYLCASSPTRSEQYFGPGTRLTVT.

Of note for this clone: The same CDR3 also results from other DNA sequences found in this sample. The DNA of the CDR3 is TGTGCCAGCAGTTCACAAGAGACCCAGTACTTC. This gives the protein CASSSQETQYF. The chain couples TRBV2 to TRBJ2-5; D remains ambiguous. The V end lost 5 bases, the J end lost 2 bases, and 3 bases lay between the germline ends. The CDR3 runs to 11 residues. CDR1 and CDR2 (germline): SNHLY, FYNNEI. Variable domain in full (rest from reference TRBV2 and TRBJ2-5): EPEVTQTPSHQVTQMGQEVILRCVPISNHLYFYWYRQILGQKVEFLVSFYNNEISEKSEIFDDQFSVERPDGSNFTLKIRSTKLEDSAMYFCASSSQETQYFGPGTRLLVL.